This is a list of T cell receptor beta chains from one sample in a study of blood T cell repertoires in COVID-19. Using immunoSEQ multiplex PCR, the repertoire was profiled, and TCRdb retains in-frame clones only, with some absent. The sample has about 210,000 clones; 70% to 90% are singletons. Material for sequencing was peripheral blood. These receptors all stem from a woman aged 40-49 years with acute or convalescent COVID-19. CDR3s include the opening cysteine and the closing phenylalanine or tryptophan. A D gene is named only where the DNA matches it firmly. Expanded clones are given a class, and other clones once, few, many or no size at all.

J gene: TRBJ2-5; clone size: -; D gene: -; V gene: TRBV10-2; CDR3 DNA: TGCGCCAGCAGTGTCGGGGACCAAGAGACCCAGTACTTC; CDR3 protein: CASSVGDQETQYF
J gene: TRBJ1-2; clone size: -; D gene: -; V gene: TRBV12-3/TRBV12-4; CDR3 DNA: TGTGCCAGCAGTCAGGGTTTAAGTGGCTACACCTTC; CDR3 protein: CASSQGLSGYTF
J gene: TRBJ2-1; clone size: -; D gene: TRBD1; V gene: TRBV19; CDR3 DNA: TGTGCCAGTAGTCAAAGGACAGGGGGAAATGAACAGTTCTTC; CDR3 protein: CASSQRTGGNEQFF
J gene: TRBJ1-1; clone size: -; D gene: TRBD1; V gene: TRBV11-2; CDR3 DNA: TGTGCCAGCAGCTTAAATTCCCCAGGGGGGAACACTGAAGCTTTCTTT; CDR3 protein: CASSLNSPGGNTEAFF
J gene: TRBJ2-2; clone size: -; D gene: TRBD2; V gene: TRBV15; CDR3 DNA: TGTGCCACCAGCATTAGCGGGGGGCTCCCCGGGGAGCTGTTTTTT; CDR3 protein: CATSISGGLPGELFF
J gene: TRBJ2-3; clone size: -; D gene: -; V gene: TRBV2; CDR3 DNA: TGTGCCAGCTTGGACACCAAAGAGGATACGCAGTATTTT; CDR3 protein: CASLDTKEDTQYF
J gene: TRBJ1-2; clone size: few; D gene: TRBD1; V gene: TRBV11-1; CDR3 DNA: TGTGCCAGCAGCCACGGACAGGGAGGCTACACCTTC; CDR3 protein: CASSHGQGGYTF
J gene: TRBJ1-6; clone size: few; D gene: -; V gene: TRBV6-5; CDR3 DNA: TGTGCCAGCAGCGGGGAGTACCCGAGGAATTCACCCCTCCACTTT; CDR3 protein: CASSGEYPRNSPLHF
J gene: TRBJ1-1; clone size: -; D gene: TRBD1; V gene: TRBV2; CDR3 DNA: TGTGCCAGCGTGGCGGGACAGGGGGCACCCGCCGTCCTCACTGAAGCTTTCTTT; CDR3 protein: CASVAGQGAPAVLTEAFF
J gene: TRBJ1-1; clone size: -; D gene: -; V gene: TRBV18; CDR3 DNA: TGTGCCAGCTCACCATTCGGTGGAGAGATGAACACTGAAGCTTTCTTT; CDR3 protein: CASSPFGGEMNTEAFF
J gene: TRBJ1-5; clone size: -; D gene: -; V gene: TRBV28; CDR3 DNA: TGTGCCAGCAGTTTTCCGGGGGGGAATCAGCCCCAGCATTTT; CDR3 protein: CASSFPGGNQPQHF
J gene: TRBJ2-5; clone size: -; D gene: -; V gene: TRBV7-2; CDR3 DNA: TGTGCCAGCAGCCCACAGGGGGGGAACCGGGAGACCCAGTACTTC; CDR3 protein: CASSPQGGNRETQYF
J gene: TRBJ1-1; clone size: -; D gene: -; V gene: TRBV5-1; CDR3 DNA: TGCGCCAGCAGCCAGCGAGTTGGGAACACTGAAGCTTTCTTT; CDR3 protein: CASSQRVGNTEAFF
J gene: TRBJ1-5; clone size: -; D gene: TRBD1; V gene: TRBV7-9; CDR3 DNA: TGTGCCAGCAGCTTACTGGGACAGGGGGCTGGGCAGCCCCAGCATTTT; CDR3 protein: CASSLLGQGAGQPQHF
J gene: TRBJ1-2; clone size: once; D gene: -; V gene: TRBV4-1; CDR3 DNA: TGCGCCAGCAGCCAAGGGGGGGACCCTTTCTATGGCTACACCTTC; CDR3 protein: CASSQGGDPFYGYTF
J gene: TRBJ1-1; clone size: once; D gene: -; V gene: TRBV5-4; CDR3 DNA: TGTGCCAGCAGCCCGAGGTGGTCTCCTCCGGACACTGAAGCTTTCTTT; CDR3 protein: CASSPRWSPPDTEAFF
J gene: TRBJ2-5; clone size: -; D gene: -; V gene: TRBV18; CDR3 DNA: TGTGCCAGCTCACCAGTTAAAGAGACCCAGTACTTC; CDR3 protein: CASSPVKETQYF
J gene: TRBJ1-4; clone size: -; D gene: -; V gene: TRBV10-2; CDR3 DNA: TGCGCCAGCAGTGAGGAGGCAGGGACATTAATGAGGAAACTGTTTTTT; CDR3 protein: CASSEEAGTLMRKLFF
J gene: TRBJ1-2; clone size: -; D gene: TRBD1; V gene: TRBV5-4; CDR3 DNA: TGTGCCAGCAGCTTGGACAGGGGCCCTGCCTATGGCTACACCTTC; CDR3 protein: CASSLDRGPAYGYTF
J gene: TRBJ1-5; clone size: -; D gene: -; V gene: TRBV10-2; CDR3 DNA: TGCGCCAGCAGTGAGGACCCCAGGGGTCATCAGCCCCAGCATTTT; CDR3 protein: CASSEDPRGHQPQHF
J gene: TRBJ2-5; clone size: -; D gene: -; V gene: TRBV5-1; CDR3 DNA: TGCGCCAGCGGAATTAGGGGCCAAGAGACCCAGTACTTC; CDR3 protein: CASGIRGQETQYF
J gene: TRBJ2-3; clone size: -; D gene: TRBD2; V gene: TRBV9; CDR3 DNA: TGTGCCAGCAGCGTAGATAACGGGGGGGCCACGGATACGCAGTATTTT; CDR3 protein: CASSVDNGGATDTQYF
J gene: TRBJ1-4; clone size: -; D gene: TRBD1; V gene: TRBV28; CDR3 DNA: TGTGCCAGCAGTTCGGGACAGGGGACGTCTAATGAAAAACTGTTTTTT; CDR3 protein: CASSSGQGTSNEKLFF
J gene: TRBJ1-2; clone size: once; D gene: -; V gene: TRBV7-2; CDR3 DNA: TGTGCCAGCAGCCCCTATGAGGGGGGGGATGGCTACACCTTC; CDR3 protein: CASSPYEGGDGYTF
J gene: TRBJ1-2; clone size: once; D gene: -; V gene: TRBV6-1; CDR3 DNA: TGTGCCAGCAGTGAGTCGACGAGGAACTATGGCTACACCTTC; CDR3 protein: CASSESTRNYGYTF
J gene: TRBJ2-3; clone size: -; D gene: -; V gene: TRBV19; CDR3 DNA: TGTGCCAGTAGGCCTACTAGCACAGATACGCAGTATTTT; CDR3 protein: CASRPTSTDTQYF
J gene: TRBJ2-5; clone size: -; D gene: TRBD1; V gene: TRBV9; CDR3 DNA: TGTGCCAGCAGCGTCGGGACAGTAAAGAAAGAGACCCAGTACTTC; CDR3 protein: CASSVGTVKKETQYF
J gene: TRBJ1-1; clone size: -; D gene: -; V gene: TRBV19; CDR3 DNA: TGTGCCAGTAGTATAGGGAGGAACACTGAAGCTTTCTTT; CDR3 protein: CASSIGRNTEAFF
J gene: TRBJ2-1; clone size: -; D gene: TRBD2; V gene: TRBV20-1; CDR3 DNA: TGCAGTGCTAGTGGACTAGACCGATACAATGAGCAGTTCTTC; CDR3 protein: CSASGLDRYNEQFF
J gene: TRBJ1-4; clone size: -; D gene: -; V gene: TRBV3-1/TRBV3-2; CDR3 DNA: TGTGCCAGCAGTACTCAGGGAACTAATGAAAAACTGTTTTTT; CDR3 protein: CASSTQGTNEKLFF
J gene: TRBJ1-5; clone size: -; D gene: TRBD1; V gene: TRBV27; CDR3 DNA: TGTGCCAGCAGCCGTGGACAGGTAAATCAGCCCCAGCATTTT; CDR3 protein: CASSRGQVNQPQHF
J gene: TRBJ2-3; clone size: -; D gene: -; V gene: TRBV13; CDR3 DNA: TGTGCCAGCAGAACCCCAGGGTCCGGCACAGATACGCAGTATTTT; CDR3 protein: CASRTPGSGTDTQYF
J gene: TRBJ1-2; clone size: -; D gene: TRBD1; V gene: TRBV30; CDR3 DNA: TGTGCCTTTCAACAGGGGGCAAACTATGGCTACACCTTC; CDR3 protein: CAFQQGANYGYTF
J gene: TRBJ1-1; clone size: -; D gene: TRBD1; V gene: TRBV5-1; CDR3 DNA: TGCGCCAGCAGCTTGGCGGGACAGGGAGGCACTGAAGCTTTCTTT; CDR3 protein: CASSLAGQGGTEAFF
J gene: TRBJ2-1; clone size: -; D gene: TRBD2; V gene: TRBV27; CDR3 DNA: TGTGCCAGCAGTTTACTAGCGGGGGGGCCCCCCTACAATGAGCAGTTCTTC; CDR3 protein: CASSLLAGGPPYNEQFF
J gene: TRBJ1-2; clone size: -; D gene: -; V gene: TRBV20-1; CDR3 DNA: TGCAGTGCTAGTGCCGGAGTTAACTATGGCTACACCTTC; CDR3 protein: CSASAGVNYGYTF
J gene: TRBJ2-6; clone size: -; D gene: -; V gene: TRBV3-1/TRBV3-2; CDR3 DNA: TGTGCCAGCAGCCGGGGGGTCCTTAGCTCTGGGGCCAACGTCCTGACTTTC; CDR3 protein: CASSRGVLSSGANVLTF
J gene: TRBJ1-2; clone size: -; D gene: -; V gene: TRBV14; CDR3 DNA: TGTGCCAGCAGCCAATCATGGGGGGCTAACTATGGCTACACCTTC; CDR3 protein: CASSQSWGANYGYTF
J gene: TRBJ1-1; clone size: -; D gene: -; V gene: TRBV18; CDR3 DNA: TGTGCCAGCTCACCTGCTAGCGGGAACACTGAAGCTTTCTTT; CDR3 protein: CASSPASGNTEAFF
J gene: TRBJ2-3; clone size: once; D gene: TRBD2; V gene: TRBV2; CDR3 DNA: TGTGCCAGCAGGAAGACTAGCGGGGGGAGCACAGATACGCAGTATTTT; CDR3 protein: CASRKTSGGSTDTQYF
J gene: TRBJ2-5; clone size: -; D gene: TRBD1; V gene: TRBV24-1; CDR3 DNA: TGTGCCACCAGTGAGGCGGACAGGGTACAAGAGACCCAGTACTTC; CDR3 protein: CATSEADRVQETQYF
J gene: TRBJ1-2; clone size: -; D gene: TRBD1; V gene: TRBV19; CDR3 DNA: TGTGCCAGTAGTAAGGAACCCGGGACAGGGATCTATGGCTACACCTTC; CDR3 protein: CASSKEPGTGIYGYTF
J gene: TRBJ2-2; clone size: once; D gene: -; V gene: TRBV29-1; CDR3 DNA: TGCAGCGTTGGGACAATCGCGAACACCGGGGAGCTGTTTTTT; CDR3 protein: CSVGTIANTGELFF
J gene: TRBJ2-1; clone size: -; D gene: TRBD2; V gene: TRBV24-1; CDR3 DNA: TGTGCCACCAATGCGGGGGGGTTTAACAATGAGCAGTTCTTC; CDR3 protein: CATNAGGFNNEQFF
J gene: TRBJ1-1; clone size: -; D gene: -; V gene: TRBV5-1; CDR3 DNA: TGCGCCAGCAGCCCTCTTTCTGGGGGGACTGAAGCTTTCTTT; CDR3 protein: CASSPLSGGTEAFF
J gene: TRBJ2-1; clone size: -; D gene: -; V gene: TRBV12-5; CDR3 DNA: TGTGCTAGTGGTTTGGTTCGGGGAGGATTACGCCCCCTGAGCTCCTACAATGAGCAGTTCTTC; CDR3 protein: CASGLVRGGLRPLSSYNEQFF
J gene: TRBJ2-2; clone size: -; D gene: -; V gene: TRBV10-3; CDR3 DNA: TGTGCCACCCGGGGGGGACAGGGTCATACCGGGGAGCTGTTTTTT; CDR3 protein: CATRGGQGHTGELFF
J gene: TRBJ1-2; clone size: -; D gene: TRBD1; V gene: TRBV19; CDR3 DNA: TGTGCCAGTAGTATAATTGGGACAGGCCGGGGCTACACCTTC; CDR3 protein: CASSIIGTGRGYTF
J gene: TRBJ1-6; clone size: -; D gene: -; V gene: TRBV27; CDR3 DNA: TGTGCCAGCAGTTTATATACAGGGAGCTCCTATAATTCACCCCTCCACTTT; CDR3 protein: CASSLYTGSSYNSPLHF
J gene: TRBJ2-3; clone size: -; D gene: -; V gene: TRBV5-6; CDR3 DNA: TGTGCCAGCAGTCTGGCCAGGGTGGCAGATACGCAGTATTTT; CDR3 protein: CASSLARVADTQYF
J gene: TRBJ1-2; clone size: -; D gene: -; V gene: TRBV19; CDR3 DNA: TGTGCCAGTAGTCGAGACGAACAAACAGGGCTCGTCTATGGCTACACCTTC; CDR3 protein: CASSRDEQTGLVYGYTF
J gene: TRBJ1-2; clone size: -; D gene: TRBD1; V gene: TRBV5-1; CDR3 DNA: TGCGCCAGCAGCTCTCAAGAACAGGGGGGCTACACCTTC; CDR3 protein: CASSSQEQGGYTF
J gene: TRBJ2-2; clone size: few; D gene: -; V gene: TRBV6-4; CDR3 DNA: TGTGCCAGCAGTCCTTCTAGCGAGGCCACCGGGGAGCTGTTTTTT; CDR3 protein: CASSPSSEATGELFF
J gene: TRBJ1-6; clone size: -; D gene: -; V gene: TRBV21-1; CDR3 DNA: TGTGCCAGCAGCAAAGTGGACAGGGGGCCGGAGGATTCACCCCTCCACTTT; CDR3 protein: CASSKVDRGPEDSPLHF
J gene: TRBJ1-5; clone size: -; D gene: -; V gene: TRBV6-1; CDR3 DNA: TGTGCCAGCAGTGAAGAAGGGGGTCAGCCCCAGCATTTT; CDR3 protein: CASSEEGGQPQHF
J gene: TRBJ2-3; clone size: -; D gene: TRBD2; V gene: TRBV3-1/TRBV3-2; CDR3 DNA: TGTGCCAGCAGCCCCTTCGGCGGGGGGATCACAGATACGCAGTATTTT; CDR3 protein: CASSPFGGGITDTQYF